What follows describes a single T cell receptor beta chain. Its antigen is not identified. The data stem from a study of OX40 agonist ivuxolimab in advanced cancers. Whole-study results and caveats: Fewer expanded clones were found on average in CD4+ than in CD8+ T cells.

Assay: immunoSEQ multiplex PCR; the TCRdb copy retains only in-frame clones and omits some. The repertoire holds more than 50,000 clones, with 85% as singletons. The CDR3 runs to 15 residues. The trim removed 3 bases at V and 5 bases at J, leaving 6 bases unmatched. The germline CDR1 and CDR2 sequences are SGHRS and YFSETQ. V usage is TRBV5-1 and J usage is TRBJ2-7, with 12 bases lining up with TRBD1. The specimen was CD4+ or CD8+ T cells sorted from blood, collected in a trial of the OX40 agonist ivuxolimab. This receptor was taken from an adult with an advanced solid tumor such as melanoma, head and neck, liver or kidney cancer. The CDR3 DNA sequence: TGCGCCAGCAGCTGGGGGGACAGGGGGCAGCACGAGCAGTACTTC. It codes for CASSWGDRGQHEQYF.